This is a list of T cell receptor beta chains from one sample in a study of CD8+ T cells in alopecia areata. The assay was immunoSEQ multiplex PCR, and TCRdb's table has in-frame clones only and misses some. Of about 12,000 clones listed, more than 45% are singletons. The sample taken for sequencing was skin. These receptors originate from a human donor with alopecia areata. Each CDR3 is given with its conserved first and last residue. D genes are given only for firm matches. A clone size is listed for some rows: how often the clone was seen (once, few, many), or a class if it is expanded.

size,J,V,D,CDR3,DNA
.,TRBJ2-1,TRBV7-8,.,CASSLTRTYNEQFF,TGTGCCAGCAGCTTAACTAGGACCTACAATGAGCAGTTCTTC
.,TRBJ2-7,TRBV7-2,.,CASSLDGGDSYEQYF,TGTGCCAGCAGCTTAGACGGAGGCGACTCCTACGAGCAGTACTTC
few,TRBJ1-2,TRBV29-1,.,CSVSQGYGYTF,TGCAGCGTTTCTCAAGGCTATGGCTACACCTTC
.,TRBJ1-1,TRBV6-6,.,CASRMVAEAFF,TGTGCCAGCCGTATGGTGGCTGAAGCTTTCTTT
few,TRBJ1-3,TRBV7-9,TRBD1,CASSLSQGGSSGNTIYF,TGTGCCAGCAGCTTATCACAGGGGGGCAGCTCTGGAAACACCATATATTTT
.,TRBJ2-1,TRBV29-1,TRBD1,CSDSAGTGAYNEQFF,TGCAGCGACTCGGCCGGGACAGGGGCTTACAATGAGCAGTTCTTC
.,TRBJ2-2,TRBV29-1,TRBD1,CSVRGQRLTGELFF,TGCAGCGTTAGGGGACAGAGACTCACCGGGGAGCTGTTTTTT
.,TRBJ2-7,TRBV7-2,TRBD2,CASSLSYSPTSGRAYEQYF,TGTGCCAGCAGCTTGTCCTATTCCCCGACTAGCGGGAGAGCCTACGAGCAGTACTTC
.,TRBJ2-6,TRBV6-1,.,CASSEYVTGANVLTF,TGTGCCAGCAGTGAGTACGTCACTGGGGCCAACGTCCTGACTTTC
few,TRBJ1-1,TRBV10-2,.,CASNQQGWTEAFF,TGCGCCAGCAACCAACAGGGTTGGACTGAAGCTTTCTTT
.,TRBJ2-7,TRBV7-9,.,CASSSIGVPSYEQYF,TGTGCCAGCAGCTCGATCGGGGTGCCTTCCTACGAGCAGTACTTC
few,TRBJ2-3,TRBV27,.,CASSLSGRGDTQYF,TGTGCCAGCAGTTTGTCCGGGAGAGGAGATACGCAGTATTTT
.,TRBJ2-1,TRBV14,.,CASSQVGGPTYNEQFF,TGTGCCAGCAGCCAAGTCGGCGGGCCCACCTACAATGAGCAGTTCTTC
.,TRBJ2-5,TRBV7-2,TRBD1,CASSVIRGRQETQYF,TGTGCCAGCAGCGTAATCAGGGGGCGCCAAGAGACCCAGTACTTC
.,TRBJ2-1,TRBV2,TRBD2,CASRASGSVHEQFF,TGTGCCAGCAGGGCTAGCGGGAGCGTCCATGAGCAGTTCTTC